This T cell receptor beta chain was identified during a study of shared clonotypes between healthy human individuals. V was pared by 4 bases and J by 0 bases, with 10 bases between. The V gene's germline CDR1 is SGHNT and CDR2 YYREEE (reference sequence). The CDR3 loop spans 15 amino acids. About 30,000 T cell genomes, or approximately 270 ng DNA, went into replicate PCRs of unsorted PBMC. TCRdb keeps only in-frame clones here, not all; method: immunoSEQ multiplex PCR. The sample consists of about 600,000 clones, roughly 72% of them appearing once. This chain joins TRBV5-4 and TRBJ1-4; D is uncertain. This receptor was obtained from a woman between 40 and 50 years old in good health. Some clones in this sample may be carry-over from other donors' samples. The sample was PBMCs. Here the CDR3 reads CASSPLVATNEKLFF. The CDR3 DNA follows: TGTGCCAGCAGCCCCCTGGTCGCAACTAATGAAAAACTGTTTTTT. Supplemented by reference TRBV5-4 and TRBJ1-4, the full variable domain reads ETGVTQSPTHLIKTRGQQVTLRCSSQSGHNTVSWYQQALGQGPQFIFQYYREEENGRGNFPPRFSGLQFPNYSSELNVNALELDDSALYLCASSPLVATNEKLFFGSGTQLSVL.